The 25 T cell receptor beta chains below were found in one sample sequenced in a study of shared clonotypes between healthy human individuals. Terminally differentiated effector memory CD45RA+ cells were left out of the naive CD8 fraction, which was CD45RO-negative and positively selected for CCR7. Sequencing was performed with immunoSEQ multiplex PCR; in TCRdb, only in-frame clones are kept and a portion is missing. The sample contains over 2 million clones, roughly 94% of which appear only once. The sample comprised naive CD8+ T cells sorted from blood. These receptors were obtained from a man aged 18 to 29 in good health.

The genes are TRBV9 and TRBJ2-5, with D unresolved. The CDR3 runs to 15 residues. From germline, CDR1 is SGDLS and CDR2 YYNGEE. V lost 3 bases and J 1 base, leaving 13 bases between the germline ends. CDR3 DNA sequence: TGTGCCAGCAGCGCATTCGTGGGTGCCCAAGAGACCCAGTACTTC. This translates into CASSAFVGAQETQYF.

As concerns this clone: Additional DNA sequences in this sample encode the identical CDR3. The chain joins TRBV27 to TRBJ1-1; the D is unclear. The CDR3 runs 12 residues. CDR1 is MNHEY and CDR2 is SMNVEV in the germline V gene (reference sequence). V was shortened by 5 bases and J by 8 bases, with 12 bases between the two germline ends. The CDR3 loop is CASSQAGGEAFF. The DNA for the CDR3 is TGTGCCAGCAGTCAGGCAGGCGGGGAAGCTTTCTTT.

The CDR3 nucleotides read TGTGCCAGCACCAAGACAGGGGGTAATTCACCCCTCCACTTT. This translates into CASTKTGGNSPLHF. This chain links TRBV27 with TRBJ1-6, with 9 bases identical to TRBD1. Trimming at V came to 7 bases and at J to 6 bases, leaving 4 bases not matched to a gene. The CDR3 contains 14 residues. Germline V lookup: CDR1 MNHEY, CDR2 SMNVEV (reference sequence).

This chain links TRBV28 with TRBJ1-2; 11 positions match TRBD1. Germline V lookup: CDR1 MDHEN, CDR2 SYDVKM. The CDR3 has 12 residues. J gave up 3 bases and V 11 bases, and 2 bases lay outside the gene matches. The CDR3 region is CAGQGADYGYTF. CDR3 sequence (DNA): TGTGCCGGACAGGGGGCGGACTATGGCTACACCTTC.

This CDR3 is CASSERGLADSYEQYF. CDR3 coding DNA: TGCGCCAGCAGTGAGCGGGGACTAGCGGACTCCTACGAGCAGTACTTC. The chain joins TRBV10-1 to TRBJ2-7, with 11 bases matching TRBD2. V shed 2 bases and J 0 bases; nucleotides not matched to a gene: 3. This CDR3 region has 16 residues. Germline values: CDR1 WNHNN, CDR2 SYGVQD (reference sequence).

The rearrangement links TRBV5-6 to TRBJ2-4; 8 nucleotides match TRBD1. The germline gives CDR1 SGHDT, CDR2 YYEEEE. J lost 8 bases, V lost 2 bases, and 9 bases had no gene match. The CDR3 is 15 amino acids. CDR3 region: CASSFLGQGQDIQYF. CDR3 DNA: TGTGCCAGCAGCTTCCTCGGACAGGGACAAGACATTCAGTACTTC.

V usage is TRBV9 and J usage is TRBJ2-1; a weak D match, TRBD1 (6 bases). Germline assignment: CDR1 SGDLS and CDR2 YYNGEE. The germline V and J ends were trimmed by 3 bases and 9 bases, with 13 bases remaining between them. This CDR3 has 13 residues. The CDR3 DNA reads TGTGCCAGCAGCGAGGGCGGACAGACTGAGCAGTTCTTC. It yields the protein CASSEGGQTEQFF.

The V call is TRBV6-6, the J call TRBJ2-2; weak D call: TRBD1 (6 bases). The CDR3 spans 16 residues. Between the trimmed V and J ends, which lost 0 bases and 4 bases, there was a span of 12 bases. Germline V gives CDR1 MNHNY, CDR2 SVGAGI (reference sequence). This CDR3 is CASSYSLGARTGELFF. The DNA for the CDR3 is TGTGCCAGCAGTTACTCATTGGGGGCGCGCACCGGGGAGCTGTTTTTT.

The chain couples TRBV5-1 to TRBJ2-2, with 11 positions matching TRBD2. Germline CDR1 is SGHRS and CDR2 is YFSETQ. Trimming at V came to 2 bases and at J to 5 bases, leaving 5 bases not matched to a gene. The CDR3 is made up of 16 amino acids. The CDR3 DNA follows: TGCGCCAGCAGCTTATTACTAGCGGGGGCAACCGGGGAGCTGTTTTTT. Translation: CASSLLLAGATGELFF. The entire variable domain, with the rest obtained from reference TRBV5-1 and TRBJ2-2, is as follows: KAGVTQTPRYLIKTRGQQVTLSCSPISGHRSVSWYQQTPGQGLQFLFEYFSETQRNKGNFPGRFSGRQFSNSRSEMNVSTLELGDSALYLCASSLLLAGATGELFFGEGSRLTVL.

The gene calls are TRBV5-1 and TRBJ2-1; maybe TRBD2 (6 bases). The V end was cut by 1 base, the J end by 3 bases, with 14 bases between. CDR3 size: 16 residues. From germline, CDR1 is SGHRS and CDR2 YFSETQ. CDR3 DNA sequence: TGCGCCAGCAGCTTGTCAAGTACCGGGAGCTACAATGAGCAGTTCTTC. It translates to CASSLSSTGSYNEQFF.

V gene TRBV11-3 combines with J gene TRBJ2-1; weak D call: TRBD2 (5 bases). This CDR3 spans 15 amino acids. V was pared by 2 bases and J by 0 bases, with 8 bases between. CDR1 is SGHNT, CDR2 YENEEA, per germline. For the CDR3, the DNA is TGTGCCAGCAGCTTAAAGCGGAGCTCCTACAATGAGCAGTTCTTC. It specifies CASSLKRSSYNEQFF.

The V call is TRBV7-9, the J call TRBJ2-7, with 7 bases lining up with TRBD2. Germline V lookup: CDR1 SEHNR, CDR2 FQNEAQ (reference sequence). V lost 5 bases and J lost 5; bases outside the gene matches: 6. CDR3 length: 13 amino acids. DNA for the CDR3: TGTGCCAGCAGCGCTACTAGCGTGCACGAGCAGTACTTC. Amino acids: CASSATSVHEQYF.

The chain uses TRBV9 and TRBJ2-3; 10 nucleotides agree with TRBD2. V was clipped by 3 bases and J by 0 bases; unmatched bases: 4. Germline loops: CDR1 SGDLS, CDR2 YYNGEE. This CDR3 is built from 16 residues. In DNA form, the CDR3 reads TGTGCCAGCAGCGAATTAGCGGGGGGAAGCACAGATACGCAGTATTTT. This sequence encodes CASSELAGGSTDTQYF.

Comments on this clone: Other nucleotide sequences in the sample specify the same CDR3. The chain links TRBV9 to TRBJ2-1; D may be TRBD1 or TRBD2 (5 bases each). Looked up from germline, CDR1 is SGDLS and CDR2 is YYNGEE. V dropped 1 base and J dropped 4 bases, with 6 bases sitting between them. The CDR3 loop spans 13 amino acids. The CDR3 loop reads CASSVWGYNEQFF. The CDR3 bases are TGTGCCAGCAGCGTATGGGGGTACAATGAGCAGTTCTTC.

V and J are TRBV28 and TRBJ2-7; TRBD1 might be the D (6 bases). CDR3 length: 15 residues. With 8 bases removed from V and 1 base from J, the gap between germline ends came to 18 bases. Germline V gene sequence: CDR1 MDHEN, CDR2 SYDVKM. The CDR3 spells CASRDDRTVSYEQYF. CDR3 nucleotide sequence: TGTGCCAGCCGGGATGACCGGACAGTATCCTACGAGCAGTACTTC.

The CDR3 loop reads CASSRDDLTDTQYF. The CDR3 DNA reads as TGTGCCAGCAGCCGGGACGACCTCACAGATACGCAGTATTTT. The J gene is TRBJ2-3, the V gene TRBV9, with D perhaps given as TRBD1 or TRBD2 (5 bases each). V shed 4 bases and J shed 2 bases, with 11 bases lying between them. The CDR3 spans 14 residues. In germline, CDR1 is SGDLS, CDR2 YYNGEE.

J is TRBJ2-3 and V is TRBV10-2; TRBD2 matches 10 bases. The germline CDR1 and CDR2 sequences are WSHSY and SAAADI. V lost 10 bases, J lost 0 bases, and 7 bases stayed unmatched. CDR3 length: 15 residues. DNA of the CDR3: TGCGCCACCGGAGTAGCGGGAGGTAGCACAGATACGCAGTATTTT. Translating it yields CATGVAGGSTDTQYF.

The J gene is TRBJ1-2, the V gene TRBV5-8; D perhaps matches TRBD1 (5 bases). Germline V gene sequence: CDR1 SGHTS, CDR2 YDEGEE. The CDR3 has 13 residues. Trimming cost V 7 bases and J 3 bases, with 13 bases left between them. The CDR3 nucleotides are TGTGCCAGCCCCCGGGCAGGGCACTATGGCTACACCTTC. Protein product: CASPRAGHYGYTF. Using reference TRBV5-8 and TRBJ1-2 for the parts outside the CDR3, the full variable domain is EAGVTQSPTHLIKTRGQQATLRCSPISGHTSVYWYQQALGLGLQFLLWYDEGEERNRGNFPPRFSGRQFPNYSSELNVNALELEDSALYLCASPRAGHYGYTFGSGTRLTVV.

The chain uses TRBV9 and TRBJ2-5, with 10 bases matching TRBD1. V gave up 3 bases and J gave up 2 bases; unmatched junction bases: 4. The CDR3 runs 15 residues. The germline gives CDR1 SGDLS, CDR2 YYNGEE. The CDR3: CASSGTGGGQETQYF. The CDR3 region has the DNA TGTGCCAGCAGCGGGACAGGGGGAGGGCAAGAGACCCAGTACTTC.

This chain joins TRBV5-5 and TRBJ1-1; a possible D gene is TRBD1 (5 bases). CDR3 size: 14 residues. Per the germline V gene, CDR1 is SGHKS and CDR2 is YYEKEE (reference sequence). V lost 2 bases and J 1 base, leaving 9 bases between the germline ends. The CDR3 DNA reads TGTGCCAGCAGCTTCCCGGGACGGAACACTGAAGCTTTCTTT. Translation gives CASSFPGRNTEAFF.

The chain is built from TRBV5-1 and TRBJ1-3, with D unclear. Germline CDR1 and CDR2: SGHRS and YFSETQ. The CDR3 is made up of 14 amino acids. V was trimmed by 2 bases and J by 0 bases, leaving 6 bases between them. The CDR3 DNA follows: TGCGCCAGCAGCTTCAGTTCCTCTGGAAACACCATATATTTT. Residues: CASSFSSSGNTIYF.

J is TRBJ2-3 and V is TRBV2; 9 bases line up with TRBD1. Unmatched junction bases numbered 8, after V lost 11 bases and J lost 2 bases. CDR1 and CDR2 (germline): SNHLY, FYNNEI. The CDR3 sequence is 14 residues long. The CDR3 spells CAGNGQGITDTQYF. CDR3 in DNA: TGTGCCGGCAATGGACAGGGGATCACAGATACGCAGTATTTT.

The CDR3 here is CSVEGQGIGYGYTF. CDR3 DNA: TGCAGCGTTGAGGGACAGGGGATTGGGTATGGCTACACCTTC. V is TRBV29-1 and J is TRBJ1-2, with TRBD1 identical over 10 bases. The length of the CDR3 is 14 residues. J gave up 5 bases and V 3 bases, and 6 bases lay outside the gene matches. Germline lookup yields CDR1 SQVTM and CDR2 ANQGSEA.

The rearrangement links TRBV7-2 to TRBJ2-2, with D possibly TRBD2 on 7 matching bases. V dropped 3 bases and J dropped 6 bases, with 20 bases sitting between them. Germline CDR1 SGHTA, CDR2 FQGNSA. The CDR3 has 17 residues. The CDR3 DNA reads TGTGCCAGCAGCTTTGGGGGGCGACTAGCCCCACCCGGGGAGCTGTTTTTT. Protein: CASSFGGRLAPPGELFF.

Note on this clone: Different DNA sequences within this sample yield the same CDR3. The chain employs TRBV4-1 and TRBJ2-2; D ambiguous. CDR1 is MGHRA, CDR2 YSYEKL, per germline. This CDR3 has 13 amino acids. Between the trimmed V and J ends, which lost 1 base and 5 bases, there was a span of 5 bases. The CDR3 nucleotides are TGCGCCAGCAGCCAAGGAGCAACCGGGGAGCTGTTTTTT. Amino acid sequence: CASSQGATGELFF.